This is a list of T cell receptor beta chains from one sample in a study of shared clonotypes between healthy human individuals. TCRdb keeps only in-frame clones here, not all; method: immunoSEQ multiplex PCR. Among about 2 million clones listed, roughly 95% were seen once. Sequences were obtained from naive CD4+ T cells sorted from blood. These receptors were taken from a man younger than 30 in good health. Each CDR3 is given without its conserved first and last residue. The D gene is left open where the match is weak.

CDR3aa: ASSLGTDESTLH; len: 12; v_gene: TRBV5-1; j_gene: TRBJ1-6; d_gene: TRBD1
CDR3aa: SVGAISTDTQY; len: 11; v_gene: TRBV29-1; j_gene: TRBJ2-3; d_gene: .
CDR3aa: ASSLEVEGMGYGYT; len: 14; v_gene: TRBV5-1; j_gene: TRBJ1-2; d_gene: .
CDR3aa: ASSRSRLGDTEAF; len: 13; v_gene: TRBV28; j_gene: TRBJ1-1; d_gene: .
CDR3aa: ASRTGGTGNSPLH; len: 13; v_gene: TRBV6-9; j_gene: TRBJ1-6; d_gene: TRBD1
CDR3aa: SVSGASSGNTIY; len: 12; v_gene: TRBV29-1; j_gene: TRBJ1-3; d_gene: .
CDR3aa: ASSQAIDRGRYGYT; len: 14; v_gene: TRBV4-2; j_gene: TRBJ1-2; d_gene: .
CDR3aa: ASSAAGLAGGGTDTQY; len: 16; v_gene: TRBV11-2; j_gene: TRBJ2-3; d_gene: TRBD2
CDR3aa: ATTSGGETQY; len: 10; v_gene: TRBV6-1; j_gene: TRBJ2-5; d_gene: TRBD2
CDR3aa: AWSRQGAYEQY; len: 11; v_gene: TRBV30; j_gene: TRBJ2-7; d_gene: TRBD1
CDR3aa: AISESRRYEQY; len: 11; v_gene: TRBV10-3; j_gene: TRBJ2-7; d_gene: .
CDR3aa: ASSRSTGEQF; len: 10; v_gene: TRBV10-1; j_gene: TRBJ2-1; d_gene: .
CDR3aa: ASSQRQQGAVTEAF; len: 14; v_gene: TRBV18; j_gene: TRBJ1-1; d_gene: .
CDR3aa: ASSQTLPGEKLF; len: 12; v_gene: TRBV5-1; j_gene: TRBJ1-4; d_gene: .
CDR3aa: ASSLDRGFEY; len: 10; v_gene: TRBV6-6; j_gene: TRBJ2-7; d_gene: TRBD1
CDR3aa: ASSVGPIATYEQY; len: 13; v_gene: TRBV9; j_gene: TRBJ2-7; d_gene: .
CDR3aa: ASSPTGNTEAF; len: 11; v_gene: TRBV18; j_gene: TRBJ1-1; d_gene: .
CDR3aa: ASSIVSGAQH; len: 10; v_gene: TRBV7-2; j_gene: TRBJ1-5; d_gene: .
CDR3aa: ASSFGTSGTDTQY; len: 13; v_gene: TRBV5-1; j_gene: TRBJ2-3; d_gene: TRBD2
CDR3aa: ASSYRTGGSTDTQY; len: 14; v_gene: TRBV6-5; j_gene: TRBJ2-3; d_gene: TRBD1
CDR3aa: ASSLRPNSGANVLT; len: 14; v_gene: TRBV27; j_gene: TRBJ2-6; d_gene: .
CDR3aa: ASSFGTPNQPQH; len: 12; v_gene: TRBV5-6; j_gene: TRBJ1-5; d_gene: .
CDR3aa: ASSELKGAGSKNIQY; len: 15; v_gene: TRBV6-1; j_gene: TRBJ2-4; d_gene: TRBD1
CDR3aa: ASSVASGRLVYNEQF; len: 15; v_gene: TRBV9; j_gene: TRBJ2-1; d_gene: .
CDR3aa: ASSTPVLNTGELF; len: 13; v_gene: TRBV28; j_gene: TRBJ2-2; d_gene: .
CDR3aa: ASSDDTDTQY; len: 10; v_gene: TRBV10-2; j_gene: TRBJ2-3; d_gene: .
CDR3aa: ASSGLAGGDTQY; len: 12; v_gene: TRBV10-1; j_gene: TRBJ2-3; d_gene: TRBD2
CDR3aa: ASSLAPGVEQY; len: 11; v_gene: TRBV7-2; j_gene: TRBJ2-7; d_gene: .
CDR3aa: ASSPETLNYGYT; len: 12; v_gene: TRBV5-1; j_gene: TRBJ1-2; d_gene: .
CDR3aa: ASSQSLAGDSSYNEQF; len: 16; v_gene: TRBV4-2; j_gene: TRBJ2-1; d_gene: TRBD2
CDR3aa: ASSLGRAAYNEQF; len: 13; v_gene: TRBV27; j_gene: TRBJ2-1; d_gene: .
CDR3aa: ARLRTAREQY; len: 10; v_gene: TRBV6-4; j_gene: TRBJ2-7; d_gene: .
CDR3aa: ASSQSLADTQY; len: 11; v_gene: TRBV4-2; j_gene: TRBJ2-3; d_gene: .
CDR3aa: ASSPGLGSSPLH; len: 12; v_gene: TRBV5-4; j_gene: TRBJ1-6; d_gene: .
CDR3aa: ASTRTSGVGDTQY; len: 13; v_gene: TRBV4-2; j_gene: TRBJ2-3; d_gene: TRBD2
CDR3aa: ATSRDSGPRYEQY; len: 13; v_gene: TRBV15; j_gene: TRBJ2-7; d_gene: .
CDR3aa: AWTARGQGNQPQH; len: 13; v_gene: TRBV30; j_gene: TRBJ1-5; d_gene: TRBD1
CDR3aa: ATSRDMPVNTEAF; len: 13; v_gene: TRBV15; j_gene: TRBJ1-1; d_gene: .
CDR3aa: ASSVAGGNQPQH; len: 12; v_gene: TRBV9; j_gene: TRBJ1-5; d_gene: .
CDR3aa: ASSSSGGRETQY; len: 12; v_gene: TRBV28; j_gene: TRBJ2-5; d_gene: TRBD1
CDR3aa: SVAEGETQY; len: 9; v_gene: TRBV29-1; j_gene: TRBJ2-5; d_gene: .
CDR3aa: ASSPTIGEKLF; len: 11; v_gene: TRBV7-9; j_gene: TRBJ1-4; d_gene: .
CDR3aa: ASSRQGLNTEAF; len: 12; v_gene: TRBV18; j_gene: TRBJ1-1; d_gene: TRBD1
CDR3aa: ASSEAGGRVTGELF; len: 14; v_gene: TRBV6-1; j_gene: TRBJ2-2; d_gene: .
CDR3aa: ASSLEGSISTNT; len: 12; v_gene: TRBV7-9; j_gene: TRBJ1-2; d_gene: .
CDR3aa: ASSQTTDRGIGDTGNTIY; len: 18; v_gene: TRBV4-1; j_gene: TRBJ1-3; d_gene: TRBD1
CDR3aa: ASSPGQQNTEAF; len: 12; v_gene: TRBV4-3; j_gene: TRBJ1-1; d_gene: .
CDR3aa: ASSPKPQGGSDTQY; len: 14; v_gene: TRBV5-1; j_gene: TRBJ2-3; d_gene: .
CDR3aa: ASSRGRNTGELF; len: 12; v_gene: TRBV2; j_gene: TRBJ2-2; d_gene: .
CDR3aa: ASSLGSGKIPYEQY; len: 14; v_gene: TRBV11-2; j_gene: TRBJ2-7; d_gene: TRBD2
CDR3aa: ASSVAGAYNEQF; len: 12; v_gene: TRBV10-1; j_gene: TRBJ2-1; d_gene: TRBD2
CDR3aa: ASSGQIYEQY; len: 10; v_gene: TRBV28; j_gene: TRBJ2-7; d_gene: .
CDR3aa: ASSGLAGASLGTGELF; len: 16; v_gene: TRBV5-8; j_gene: TRBJ2-2; d_gene: TRBD2
CDR3aa: ASSLASYDTQY; len: 11; v_gene: TRBV7-9; j_gene: TRBJ2-3; d_gene: .
CDR3aa: ASSALAVLTGELF; len: 13; v_gene: TRBV7-9; j_gene: TRBJ2-2; d_gene: .
CDR3aa: ASSLGQVYGYT; len: 11; v_gene: TRBV6-6; j_gene: TRBJ1-2; d_gene: TRBD1